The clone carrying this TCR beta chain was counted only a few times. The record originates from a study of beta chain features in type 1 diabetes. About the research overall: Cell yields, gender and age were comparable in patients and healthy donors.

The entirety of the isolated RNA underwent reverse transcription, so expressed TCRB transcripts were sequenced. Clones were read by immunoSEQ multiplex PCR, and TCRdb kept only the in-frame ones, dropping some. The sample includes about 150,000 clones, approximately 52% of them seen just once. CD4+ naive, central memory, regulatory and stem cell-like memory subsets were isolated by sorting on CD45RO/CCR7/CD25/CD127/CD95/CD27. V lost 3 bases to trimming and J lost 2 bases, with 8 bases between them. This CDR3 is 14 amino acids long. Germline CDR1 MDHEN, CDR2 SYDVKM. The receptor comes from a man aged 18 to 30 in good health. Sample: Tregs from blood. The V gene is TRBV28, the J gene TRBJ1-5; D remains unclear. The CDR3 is CASSFYRGNQPQHF. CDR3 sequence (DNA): TGTGCCAGCAGTTTCTACCGGGGCAATCAGCCCCAGCATTTT.